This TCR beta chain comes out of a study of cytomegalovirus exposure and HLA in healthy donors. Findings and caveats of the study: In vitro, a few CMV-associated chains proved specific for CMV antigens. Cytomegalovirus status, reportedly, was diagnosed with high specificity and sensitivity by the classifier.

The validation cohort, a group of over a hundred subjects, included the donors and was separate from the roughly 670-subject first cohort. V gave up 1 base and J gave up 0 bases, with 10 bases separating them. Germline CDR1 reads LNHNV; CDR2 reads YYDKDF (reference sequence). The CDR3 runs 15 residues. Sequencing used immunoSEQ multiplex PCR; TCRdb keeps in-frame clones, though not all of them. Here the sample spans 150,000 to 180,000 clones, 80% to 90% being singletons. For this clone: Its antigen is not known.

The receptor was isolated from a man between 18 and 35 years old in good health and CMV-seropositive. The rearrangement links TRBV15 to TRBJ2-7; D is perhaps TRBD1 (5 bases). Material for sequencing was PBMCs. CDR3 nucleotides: TGTGCCACCAGCAGAGGTTGGGGCGTCTCCTACGAGCAGTACTTC. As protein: CATSRGWGVSYEQYF.